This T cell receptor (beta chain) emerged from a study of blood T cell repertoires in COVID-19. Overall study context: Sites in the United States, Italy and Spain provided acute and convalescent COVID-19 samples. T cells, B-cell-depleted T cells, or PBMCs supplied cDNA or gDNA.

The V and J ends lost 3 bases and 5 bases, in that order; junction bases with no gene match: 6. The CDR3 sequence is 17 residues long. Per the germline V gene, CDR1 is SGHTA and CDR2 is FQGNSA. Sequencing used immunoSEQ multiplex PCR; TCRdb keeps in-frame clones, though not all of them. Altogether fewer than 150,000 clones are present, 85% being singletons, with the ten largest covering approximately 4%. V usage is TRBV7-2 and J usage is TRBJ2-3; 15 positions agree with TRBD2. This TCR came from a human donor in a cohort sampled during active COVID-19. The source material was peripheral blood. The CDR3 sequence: CASSFGLAGGGVDTQYF. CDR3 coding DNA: TGTGCCAGCAGCTTTGGACTAGCGGGGGGGGGCGTAGATACGCAGTATTTT.